This TCR beta chain was identified in a study of T cell changes during pregnancy in multiple sclerosis. The germline gives CDR1 MNHNS, CDR2 SASEGT. V gave up 4 bases and J gave up 2 bases; unmatched junction bases: 6. This CDR3 comprises 15 residues. The assay was immunoSEQ multiplex PCR, and TCRdb's table has in-frame clones only and misses some. The repertoire consists of around 110,000 clones, with just under 95% occurring once and the leading ten covering 0.65% to 0.9%. The sequencing here drew on peripheral blood, taken in the third trimester of pregnancy. This chain joins TRBV6-1 and TRBJ2-3; 7 positions agree with TRBD2. The source is a female donor in good health, enrolled as a control in a pregnancy study. The CDR3 bases are TGTGCCAGCAGTGCGTTAGGACTAGACACAGATACGCAGTATTTT. It is translated as CASSALGLDTDTQYF.